A selection of T cell receptor beta chains follows, all from one sample in a study of blood T cell repertoires in COVID-19. Clones were read by immunoSEQ multiplex PCR, and TCRdb kept only the in-frame ones, dropping some. The sample carries a few hundred thousand clones, 85% recorded once. Material for sequencing was peripheral blood. These receptors all come from a woman under 30 with acute or convalescent COVID-19. The CDR3 runs from the conserved cysteine through the conserved F or W. The D gene is left open where the match is weak.

cdr3_length d_call v_call cdr3_aa
13 . TRBV30 CAWGYREGQPQHF
13 TRBD1 TRBV12-3/TRBV12-4 CASRPGQTSPLHF
13 . TRBV11-2 CASSLQNTGELFF
14 TRBD1 TRBV27 CASRSQTQGIEAFF
15 TRBD1 TRBV5-4 CASSQGQGNNQPQHF
13 . TRBV27 CATIGQGQETQYF
15 TRBD1 TRBV6-1 CASSEGAGGVGELFF
16 . TRBV19 CASSPSGGRRDTEAFF
13 . TRBV6-1 CASSDGQGAEAFF
15 TRBD2 TRBV6-5 CASSSRGLAGYEQFF
15 TRBD1 TRBV2 CASSDRGGPNQPQHF
14 TRBD1 TRBV9 CASSVGTGTYEQYF
17 TRBD1 TRBV5-6 CASSPDRGREMNTEAFF
15 TRBD1 TRBV2 CASRPPWTGGFGAFF
14 TRBD1 TRBV28 CAIRDRSGNQPQHF
17 . TRBV11-2 CASSLSSGAGRTDTQYF
14 . TRBV30 CAWSASRRGEKLFF
16 TRBD2 TRBV7-9 CASSWGGSGSRNEQFF
14 TRBD1 TRBV7-9 CASSPTTGGYGYTF
15 . TRBV6-1 CASSEAGIYNSPLHF
16 TRBD1 TRBV30 CAWSAQRQGTNEKLFF
14 TRBD1 TRBV19 CASSSGTGNSPLHF
12 . TRBV2 CASILSSYEQYF
13 . TRBV19 CASSLQNNQPQHF
14 TRBD1 TRBV25-1 CASSVTGAYNEQFF
18 TRBD2 TRBV19 CASSIALETSGLYNEQFF
15 . TRBV2 CASRVNGAENNEQFF
15 . TRBV28 CASSVRVGGPGELFF
14 TRBD1 TRBV19 CASSAGQGLETQYF
14 . TRBV19 CASSIAAGPNEQFF
11 . TRBV30 CAWQEGYGYTF
15 TRBD1 TRBV3-1/TRBV3-2 CASSPQGAVTTEAFF
15 . TRBV2 CASSMPVRGDSPLHF
15 TRBD2 TRBV5-1 CASSFGGAFDNEQFF
12 . TRBV12-3/TRBV12-4 CASSFPNTEAFF
16 . TRBV15 CATSNTSGSSYNEQFF
13 . TRBV11-1 CASSPGGPGELFF
15 . TRBV3-1/TRBV3-2 CASSRETGSYYGYTF
14 . TRBV3-1/TRBV3-2 CASSSARGNQPQHF
14 . TRBV25-1 CASSDDKNTGELFF
16 TRBD2 TRBV7-3 CASSQLSGSSYNEQFF
14 . TRBV19 CASSGDHRVTEAFF
15 TRBD1 TRBV30 CAWSVRQGVGNTIYF
18 . TRBV9 CASSVGTGIASTNEKLFF
15 . TRBV28 CASYSTTDPNQPQHF
14 TRBD2 TRBV6-5 CASSRTSTVNEQFF
16 . TRBV3-1/TRBV3-2 CASSQGTLSGANVLTF
13 . TRBV4-1 CASSQVTGVEQYF
14 TRBD2 TRBV7-9 CASSPSGSTYEQYF
14 . TRBV2 CASKQISNTGELFF
15 TRBD1 TRBV5-4 CASSSGQGHTGELFF
13 . TRBV6-5 CAIRPPGTYEQYF
16 TRBD2 TRBV25-1 CARSPGGGSGANVLTF
14 . TRBV7-2 CASSLASVNYGYTF